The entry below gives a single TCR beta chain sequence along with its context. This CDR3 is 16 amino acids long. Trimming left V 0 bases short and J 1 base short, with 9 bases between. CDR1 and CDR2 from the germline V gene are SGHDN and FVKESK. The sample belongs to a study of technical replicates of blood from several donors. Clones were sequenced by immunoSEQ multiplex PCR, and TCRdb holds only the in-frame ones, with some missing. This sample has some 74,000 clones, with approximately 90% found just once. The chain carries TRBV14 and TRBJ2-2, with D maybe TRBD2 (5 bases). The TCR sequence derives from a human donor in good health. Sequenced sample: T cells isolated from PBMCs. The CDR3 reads CASSQDGLLNTGELFF. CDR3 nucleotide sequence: TGTGCCAGCAGCCAAGACGGACTCCTGAACACCGGGGAGCTGTTTTTT.